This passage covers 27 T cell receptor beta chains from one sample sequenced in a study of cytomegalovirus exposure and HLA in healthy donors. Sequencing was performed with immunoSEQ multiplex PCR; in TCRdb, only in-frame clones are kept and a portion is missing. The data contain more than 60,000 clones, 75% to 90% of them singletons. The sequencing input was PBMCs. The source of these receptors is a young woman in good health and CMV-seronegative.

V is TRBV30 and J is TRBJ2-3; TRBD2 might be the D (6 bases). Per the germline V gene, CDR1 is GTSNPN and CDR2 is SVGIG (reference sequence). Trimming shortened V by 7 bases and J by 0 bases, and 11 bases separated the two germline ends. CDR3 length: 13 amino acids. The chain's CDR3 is CAFERVSTDTQYF. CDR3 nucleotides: TGTGCCTTCGAGCGGGTGAGCACAGATACGCAGTATTTT.

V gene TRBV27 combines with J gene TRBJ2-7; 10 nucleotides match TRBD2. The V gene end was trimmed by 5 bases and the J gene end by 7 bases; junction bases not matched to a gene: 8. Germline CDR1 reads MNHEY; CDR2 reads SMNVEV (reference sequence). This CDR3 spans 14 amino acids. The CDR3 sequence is CASSRTSGPLEQYF. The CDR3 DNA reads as TGTGCCAGCAGTAGGACTAGCGGTCCCCTGGAGCAGTACTTC.

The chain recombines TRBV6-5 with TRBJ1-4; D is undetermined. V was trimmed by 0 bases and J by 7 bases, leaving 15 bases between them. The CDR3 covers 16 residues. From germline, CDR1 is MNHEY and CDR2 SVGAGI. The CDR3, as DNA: TGTGCCAGCAGTTACTCCGGAGGGCCGTTATTTGAAAAACTGTTTTTT. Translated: CASSYSGGPLFEKLFF.

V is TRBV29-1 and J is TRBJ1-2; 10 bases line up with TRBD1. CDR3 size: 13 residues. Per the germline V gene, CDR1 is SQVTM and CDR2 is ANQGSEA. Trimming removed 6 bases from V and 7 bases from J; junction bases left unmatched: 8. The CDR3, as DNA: TGCAGCGTCCGAGACAGGGGGCTTGGTGGCTACACCTTC. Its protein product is CSVRDRGLGGYTF.

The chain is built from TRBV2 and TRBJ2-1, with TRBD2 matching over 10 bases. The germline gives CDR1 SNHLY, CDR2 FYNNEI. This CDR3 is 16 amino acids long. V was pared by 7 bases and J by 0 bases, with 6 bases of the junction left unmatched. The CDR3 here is CASTWTSGSSYNEQFF. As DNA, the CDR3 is TGTGCCAGCACCTGGACTAGCGGCAGCTCCTACAATGAGCAGTTCTTC.

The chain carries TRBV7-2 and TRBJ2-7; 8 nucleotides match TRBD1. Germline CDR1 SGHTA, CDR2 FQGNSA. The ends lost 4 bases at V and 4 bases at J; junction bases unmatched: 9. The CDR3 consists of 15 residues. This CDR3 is CASSYGSGQGYEQYF. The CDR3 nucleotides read TGTGCCAGCAGCTACGGATCTGGACAGGGTTACGAGCAGTACTTC.

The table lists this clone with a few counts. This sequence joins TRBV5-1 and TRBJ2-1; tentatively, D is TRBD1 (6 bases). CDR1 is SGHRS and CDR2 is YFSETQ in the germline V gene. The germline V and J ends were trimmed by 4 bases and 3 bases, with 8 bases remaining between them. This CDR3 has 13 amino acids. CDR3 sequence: CASSQGRYNEQFF. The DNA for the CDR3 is TGCGCCAGCAGCCAGGGGCGCTACAATGAGCAGTTCTTC.

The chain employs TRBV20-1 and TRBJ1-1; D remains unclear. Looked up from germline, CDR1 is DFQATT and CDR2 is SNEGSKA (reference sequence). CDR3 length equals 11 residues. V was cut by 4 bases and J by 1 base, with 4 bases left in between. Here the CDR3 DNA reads TGCAGTGCTACGGGGAACACTGAAGCTTTCTTT. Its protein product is CSATGNTEAFF.

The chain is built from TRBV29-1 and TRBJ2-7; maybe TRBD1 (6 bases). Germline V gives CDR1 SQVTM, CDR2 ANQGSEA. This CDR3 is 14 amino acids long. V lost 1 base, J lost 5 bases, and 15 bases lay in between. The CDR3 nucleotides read TGCAGCGTTGAAGGCAGGGGAAGGGGAAACGAGCAGTACTTC. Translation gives CSVEGRGRGNEQYF.

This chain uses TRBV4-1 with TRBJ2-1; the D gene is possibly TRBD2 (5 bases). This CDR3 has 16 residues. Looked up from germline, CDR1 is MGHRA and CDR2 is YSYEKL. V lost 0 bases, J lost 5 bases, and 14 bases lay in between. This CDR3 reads CASSQDSLALNNEQFF. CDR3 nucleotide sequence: TGCGCCAGCAGCCAAGACAGCCTAGCCCTAAACAATGAGCAGTTCTTC.

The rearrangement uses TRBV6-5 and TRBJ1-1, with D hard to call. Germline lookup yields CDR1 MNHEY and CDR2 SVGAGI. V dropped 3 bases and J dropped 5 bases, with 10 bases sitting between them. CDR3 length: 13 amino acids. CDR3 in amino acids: CASSYLGRTEAFF. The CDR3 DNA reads TGTGCCAGCAGTTATCTGGGGAGGACTGAAGCTTTCTTT.

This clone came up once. The CDR3 loop is CASSLTAGDNEQFF. CDR3 bases: TGTGCCAGCAGCTTAACGGCTGGTGACAATGAGCAGTTCTTC. The chain uses TRBV7-3 and TRBJ2-1; D gene uncertain. The CDR3 runs to 14 residues. Per the germline V gene, CDR1 is SGHTA and CDR2 is FQGTGA. The ends were cut back, 0 bases at V and 5 bases at J, with 8 bases in the middle. The full variable domain, its missing parts supplied by reference TRBV7-3 and TRBJ2-1, is GAGVSQTPSNKVTEKGKYVELRCDPISGHTALYWYRQSLGQGPEFLIYFQGTGAADDSGLPNDRFFAVRPEGSVSTLKIQRTERGDSAVYLCASSLTAGDNEQFFGPGTRLTVL.

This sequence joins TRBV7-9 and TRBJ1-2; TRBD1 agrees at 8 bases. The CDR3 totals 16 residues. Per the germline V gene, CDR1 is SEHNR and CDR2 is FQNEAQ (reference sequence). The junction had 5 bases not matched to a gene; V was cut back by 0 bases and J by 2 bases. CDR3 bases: TGTGCCAGCAGCTTAGCCGCACAGGGGGTGAACTATGGCTACACCTTC. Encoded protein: CASSLAAQGVNYGYTF.

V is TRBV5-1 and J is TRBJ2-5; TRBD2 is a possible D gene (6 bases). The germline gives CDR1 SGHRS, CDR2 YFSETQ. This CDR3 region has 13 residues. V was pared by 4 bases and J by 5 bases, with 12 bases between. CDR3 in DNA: TGCGCCAGCAGCGTTGAAGGAGGGGAGACCCAGTACTTC. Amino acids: CASSVEGGETQYF.

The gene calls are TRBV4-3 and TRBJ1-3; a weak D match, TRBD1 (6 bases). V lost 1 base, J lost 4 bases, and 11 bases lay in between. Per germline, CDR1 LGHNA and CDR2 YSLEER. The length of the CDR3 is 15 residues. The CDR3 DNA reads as TGCGCCAGCAGCCAAGTACAGGGTGCAGGAAACACCATATATTTT. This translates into CASSQVQGAGNTIYF.

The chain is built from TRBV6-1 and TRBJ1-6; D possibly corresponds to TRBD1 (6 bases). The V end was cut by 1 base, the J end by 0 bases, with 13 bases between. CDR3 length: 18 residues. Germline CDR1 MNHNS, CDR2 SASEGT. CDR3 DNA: TGTGCCAGCAGTGAAGTTGTCAGGGGAAGCTCCTATAATTCACCCCTCCACTTT. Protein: CASSEVVRGSSYNSPLHF.

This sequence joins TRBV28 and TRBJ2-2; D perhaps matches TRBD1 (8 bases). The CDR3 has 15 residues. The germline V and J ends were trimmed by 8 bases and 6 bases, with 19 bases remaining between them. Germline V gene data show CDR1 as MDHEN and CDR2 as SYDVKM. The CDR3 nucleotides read TGTGCCAGCTCACAGGGGGGGGAACGGGCCGGGGAGCTGTTTTTT. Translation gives CASSQGGERAGELFF.

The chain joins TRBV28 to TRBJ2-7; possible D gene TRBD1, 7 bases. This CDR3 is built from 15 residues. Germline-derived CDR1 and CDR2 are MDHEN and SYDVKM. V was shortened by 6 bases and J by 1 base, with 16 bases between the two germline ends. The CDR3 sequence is CASSEGGTASYEQYF. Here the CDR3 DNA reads TGTGCCAGCAGCGAAGGGGGGACAGCTTCCTACGAGCAGTACTTC. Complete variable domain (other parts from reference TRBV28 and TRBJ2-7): DVKVTQSSRYLVKRTGEKVFLECVQDMDHENMFWYRQDPGLGLRLIYFSYDVKMKEKGDIPEGYSVSREKKERFSLILESASTNQTSMYLCASSEGGTASYEQYFGPGTRLTVT.

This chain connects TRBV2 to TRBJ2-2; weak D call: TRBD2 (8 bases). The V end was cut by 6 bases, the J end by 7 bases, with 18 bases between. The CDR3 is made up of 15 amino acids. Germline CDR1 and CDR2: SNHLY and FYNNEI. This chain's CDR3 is CASRGDSGSNGELFF. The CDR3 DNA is TGTGCCAGCAGGGGGGACAGCGGGAGTAACGGGGAGCTGTTTTTT.

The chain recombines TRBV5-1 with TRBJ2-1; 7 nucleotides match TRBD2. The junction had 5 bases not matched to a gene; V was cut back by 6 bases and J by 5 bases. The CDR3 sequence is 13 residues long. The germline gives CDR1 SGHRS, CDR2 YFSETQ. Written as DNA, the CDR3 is TGCGCCAGCAAGAGGAGCGGGGACAATGAGCAGTTCTTC. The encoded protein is CASKRSGDNEQFF.

The CDR3 spells CATHGGGANEQFF. The CDR3 region has the DNA TGTGCCACCCACGGAGGGGGCGCGAATGAGCAGTTCTTC. The rearrangement links TRBV28 to TRBJ2-1, with D maybe TRBD1 (7 bases). Between the trimmed V and J ends, which lost 10 bases and 7 bases, there was a span of 17 bases. The CDR3 runs to 13 residues. Germline loops: CDR1 MDHEN, CDR2 SYDVKM.

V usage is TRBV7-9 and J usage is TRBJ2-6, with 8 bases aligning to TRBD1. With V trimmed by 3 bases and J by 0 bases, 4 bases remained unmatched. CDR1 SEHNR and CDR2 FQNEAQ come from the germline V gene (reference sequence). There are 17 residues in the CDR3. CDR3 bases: TGTGCCAGCAGCTTCACAGGGGGAGACTCTGGGGCCAACGTCCTGACTTTC. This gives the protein CASSFTGGDSGANVLTF.

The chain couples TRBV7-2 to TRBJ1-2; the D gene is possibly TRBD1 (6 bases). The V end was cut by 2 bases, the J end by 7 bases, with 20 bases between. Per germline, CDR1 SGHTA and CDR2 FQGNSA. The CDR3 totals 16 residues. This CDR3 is CASSLNAPGVCGGYTF. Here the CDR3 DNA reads TGTGCCAGCAGCTTAAACGCCCCAGGGGTATGTGGTGGCTACACCTTC.

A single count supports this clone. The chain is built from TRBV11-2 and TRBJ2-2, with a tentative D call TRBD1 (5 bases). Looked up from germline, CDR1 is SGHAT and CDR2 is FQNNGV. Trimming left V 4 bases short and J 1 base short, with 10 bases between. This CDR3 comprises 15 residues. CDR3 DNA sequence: TGTGCCAGCAGCTACGTAACAGGGAACACCGGGGAGCTGTTTTTT. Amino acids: CASSYVTGNTGELFF. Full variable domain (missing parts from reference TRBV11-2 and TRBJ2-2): EAGVAQSPRYKIIEKRQSVAFWCNPISGHATLYWYQQILGQGPKLLIQFQNNGVVDDSQLPKDRFSAERLKGVDSTLKIQPAKLEDSAVYLCASSYVTGNTGELFFGEGSRLTVL.

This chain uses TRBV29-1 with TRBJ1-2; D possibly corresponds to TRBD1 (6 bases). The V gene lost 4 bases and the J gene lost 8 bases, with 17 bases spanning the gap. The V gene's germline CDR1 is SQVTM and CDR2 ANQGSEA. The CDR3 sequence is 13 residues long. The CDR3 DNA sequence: TGCAGCGTTGTAGACAGGCTTCGTGTCGGCTACACCTTC. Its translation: CSVVDRLRVGYTF.

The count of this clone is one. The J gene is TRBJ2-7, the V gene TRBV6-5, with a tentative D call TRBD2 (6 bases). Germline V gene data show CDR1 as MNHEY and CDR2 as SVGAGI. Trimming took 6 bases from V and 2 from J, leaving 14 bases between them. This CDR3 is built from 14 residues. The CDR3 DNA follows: TGTGCCAGCAGCGCGGTACTAGCCCCCTACGAGCAGTACTTC. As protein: CASSAVLAPYEQYF.

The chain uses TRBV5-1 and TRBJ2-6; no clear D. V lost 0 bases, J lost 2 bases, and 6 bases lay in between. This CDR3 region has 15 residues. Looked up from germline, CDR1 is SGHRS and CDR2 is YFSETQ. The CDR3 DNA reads TGCGCCAGCAGCTTGGCAGCGACTGGGGCCAACGTCCTGACTTTC. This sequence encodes CASSLAATGANVLTF.